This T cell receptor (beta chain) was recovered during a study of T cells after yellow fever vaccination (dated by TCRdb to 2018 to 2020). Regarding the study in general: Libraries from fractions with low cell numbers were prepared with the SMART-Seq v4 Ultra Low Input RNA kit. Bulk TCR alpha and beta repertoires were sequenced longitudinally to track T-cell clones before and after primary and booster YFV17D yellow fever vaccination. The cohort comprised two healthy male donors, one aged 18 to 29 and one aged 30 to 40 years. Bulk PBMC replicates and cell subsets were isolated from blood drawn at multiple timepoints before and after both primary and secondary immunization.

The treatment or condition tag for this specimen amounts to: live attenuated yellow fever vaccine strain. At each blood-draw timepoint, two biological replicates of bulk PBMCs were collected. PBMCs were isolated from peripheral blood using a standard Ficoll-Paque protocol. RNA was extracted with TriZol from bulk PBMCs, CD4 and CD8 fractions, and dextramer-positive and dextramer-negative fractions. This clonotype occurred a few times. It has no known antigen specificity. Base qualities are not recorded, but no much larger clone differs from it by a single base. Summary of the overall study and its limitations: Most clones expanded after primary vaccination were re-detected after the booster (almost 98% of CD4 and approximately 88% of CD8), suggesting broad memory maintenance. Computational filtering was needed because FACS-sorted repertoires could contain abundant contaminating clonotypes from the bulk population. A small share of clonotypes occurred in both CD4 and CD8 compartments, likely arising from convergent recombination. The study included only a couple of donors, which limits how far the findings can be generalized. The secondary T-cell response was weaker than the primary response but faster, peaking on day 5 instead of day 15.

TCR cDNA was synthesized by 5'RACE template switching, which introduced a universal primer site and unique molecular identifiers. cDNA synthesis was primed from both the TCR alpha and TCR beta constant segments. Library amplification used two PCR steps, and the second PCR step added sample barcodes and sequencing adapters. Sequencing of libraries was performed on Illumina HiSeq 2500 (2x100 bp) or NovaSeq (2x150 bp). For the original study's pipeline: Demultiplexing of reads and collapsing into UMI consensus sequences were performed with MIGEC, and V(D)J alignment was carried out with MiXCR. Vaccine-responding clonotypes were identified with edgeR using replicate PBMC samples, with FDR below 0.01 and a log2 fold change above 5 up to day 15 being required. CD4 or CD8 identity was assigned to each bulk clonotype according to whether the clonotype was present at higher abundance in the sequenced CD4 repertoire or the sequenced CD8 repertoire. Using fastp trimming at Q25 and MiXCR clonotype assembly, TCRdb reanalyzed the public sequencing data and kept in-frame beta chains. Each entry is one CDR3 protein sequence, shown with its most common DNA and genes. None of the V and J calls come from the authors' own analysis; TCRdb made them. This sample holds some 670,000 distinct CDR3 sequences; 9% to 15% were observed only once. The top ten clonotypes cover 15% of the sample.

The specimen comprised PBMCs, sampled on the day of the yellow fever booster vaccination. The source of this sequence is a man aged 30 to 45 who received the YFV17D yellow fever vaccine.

The CDR3 region has the sequence CASSSGAGVDTEAFF. The DNA sequence is given as TGTGCCAGCAGCTCGGGGGCAGGTGTTGATACTGAAGCTTTCTTT. This chain is built from TRBV5-5 and TRBJ1-1; TRBD1 could be the D gene, as 6 bases match. There are 15 amino acids in the CDR3, from cysteine to phenylalanine inclusive. Of the read, only the CDR3 DNA is kept; its 45 bases are in frame from base 1. V is shortened by 3 bases, J by 5 bases, and the region joining them spans 17 bases. CDR1 SGHKS and CDR2 YYEKEE were looked up in the germline V gene (reference sequence). The CDR3, completed at both ends by the reference TRBV5-5 and TRBJ1-1 genes, gives the full variable domain DAGVTQSPTHLIKTRGQQVTLRCSPISGHKSVSWYQQVLGQGPQFIFQYYEKEERGRGNFPDRFSARQFPNYSSELNVNALLLGDSALYLCASSSGAGVDTEAFFGQGTRLTVV.